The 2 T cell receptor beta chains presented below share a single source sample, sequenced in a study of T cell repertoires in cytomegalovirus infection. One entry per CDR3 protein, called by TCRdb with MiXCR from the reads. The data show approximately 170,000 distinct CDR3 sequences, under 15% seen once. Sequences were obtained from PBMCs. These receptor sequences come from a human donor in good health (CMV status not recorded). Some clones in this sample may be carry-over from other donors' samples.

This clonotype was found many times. In DNA, the CDR3 is TGCAGCGTTGATGGGGACAGGAGCTATGGCTACACCTTC. It is translated as CSVDGDRSYGYTF. This chain links TRBV29-1 with TRBJ1-2, with 8 bases lining up with TRBD1. Germline assignment: CDR1 SQVTM and CDR2 ANQGSEA. The CDR3 length is 13 residues. J lost 4 bases, V lost 3 bases, and 4 bases had no gene match.

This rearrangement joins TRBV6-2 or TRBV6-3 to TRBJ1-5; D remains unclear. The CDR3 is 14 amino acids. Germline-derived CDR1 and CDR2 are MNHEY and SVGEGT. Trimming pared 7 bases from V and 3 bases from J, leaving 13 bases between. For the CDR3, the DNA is TGTGCCAGCACTAAACACACCCTCAATCAGCCCCAGCATTTT. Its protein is CASTKHTLNQPQHF.